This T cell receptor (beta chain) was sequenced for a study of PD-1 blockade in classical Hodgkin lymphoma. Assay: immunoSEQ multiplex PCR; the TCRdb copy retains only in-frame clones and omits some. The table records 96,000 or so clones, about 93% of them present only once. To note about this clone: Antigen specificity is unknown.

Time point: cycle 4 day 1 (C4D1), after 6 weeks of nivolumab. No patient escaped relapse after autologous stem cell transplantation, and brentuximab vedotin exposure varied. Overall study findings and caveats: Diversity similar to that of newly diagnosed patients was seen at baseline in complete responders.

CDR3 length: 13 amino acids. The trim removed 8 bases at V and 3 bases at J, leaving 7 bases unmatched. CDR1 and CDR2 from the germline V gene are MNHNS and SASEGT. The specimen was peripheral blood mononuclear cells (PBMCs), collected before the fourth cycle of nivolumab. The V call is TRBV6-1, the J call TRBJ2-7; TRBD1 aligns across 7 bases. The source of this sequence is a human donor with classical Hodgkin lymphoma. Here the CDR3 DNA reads TGTGCCAGCCGGACAGGTGTTGGCTACGAGCAGTACTTC. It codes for CASRTGVGYEQYF.